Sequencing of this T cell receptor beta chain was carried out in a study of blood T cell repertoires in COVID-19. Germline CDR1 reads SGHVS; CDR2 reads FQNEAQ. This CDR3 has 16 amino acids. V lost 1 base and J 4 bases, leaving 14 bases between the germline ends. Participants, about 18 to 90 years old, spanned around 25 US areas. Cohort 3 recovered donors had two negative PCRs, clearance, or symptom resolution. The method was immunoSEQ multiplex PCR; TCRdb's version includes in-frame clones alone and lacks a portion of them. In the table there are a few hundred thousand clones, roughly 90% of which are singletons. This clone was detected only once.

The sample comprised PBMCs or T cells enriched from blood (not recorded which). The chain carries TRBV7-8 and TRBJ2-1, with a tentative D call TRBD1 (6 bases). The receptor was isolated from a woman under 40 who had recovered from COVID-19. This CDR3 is CASSLDGSGVYNEQFF. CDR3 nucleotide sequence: TGTGCCAGCAGCTTAGATGGGTCAGGGGTTTACAATGAGCAGTTCTTC.